Listed below are T cell receptor beta chains from one sample, sequenced in a study of shared clonotypes between healthy human individuals. Produced via immunoSEQ multiplex PCR; TCRdb's table is partial and in-frame only. Here the sample spans approximately 2,000,000 clones, just under 95% being singletons. The sample was naive CD4+ T cells from PBMCs. The receptors originated from a man between 18 and 35 years old in good health. Some clones in this sample may be carry-over from other donors' samples. The CDR3 runs from the conserved cysteine through the conserved F or W. A D gene is named only where the DNA matches it firmly. Size is omitted from some rows. Given values are once, few, many or a class for expanded clones.

TRBV18	16	TRBJ2-1	NA	TRBD2	CASSPFLAGGGDEQFF	TGTGCCAGCTCACCCTTTCTAGCGGGAGGTGGGGATGAGCAGTTCTTC
TRBV28	15	TRBJ2-6	NA	TRBD1	CASRTGKTGANVLTF	TGTGCCAGCCGGACAGGAAAAACTGGGGCCAACGTCCTGACTTTC
TRBV7-3	18	TRBJ2-3	NA	TRBD2	CASSLTSPLAGGPDTQYF	TGTGCCAGCAGCTTAACGAGTCCTCTAGCGGGAGGACCAGATACGCAGTATTTT
TRBV4-2	20	TRBJ2-4	NA	NA	CASSQSSQGNANPTKNIQYF	TGTGCCAGCAGCCAATCTTCTCAGGGGAACGCTAACCCGACCAAAAACATTCAGTACTTC
TRBV10-3	13	TRBJ1-1	few	NA	CAIRAQGQGEAFF	TGTGCCATCCGGGCCCAGGGGCAGGGTGAAGCTTTCTTT
TRBV9	15	TRBJ2-7	NA	TRBD2	CASSGTSGSTYEQYF	TGTGCCAGCAGCGGAACTAGCGGGTCTACCTACGAGCAGTACTTC
TRBV6-5	15	TRBJ2-7	NA	TRBD2	CASSYGTSGPYEQYF	TGTGCCAGCAGTTACGGGACTAGCGGACCCTACGAGCAGTACTTC
TRBV7-3	16	TRBJ2-6	NA	NA	CASSLGASSGANVLTF	TGTGCCAGCAGCTTAGGGGCCAGCTCTGGGGCCAACGTCCTGACTTTC
TRBV6-5	15	TRBJ1-1	NA	TRBD1	CASRLRTGRNTEAFF	TGTGCCAGCAGGTTAAGGACAGGGAGGAACACTGAAGCTTTCTTT
TRBV28	16	TRBJ2-6	once	NA	CASSFMGGSGANVLTF	TGTGCCAGCAGTTTTATGGGGGGCTCTGGGGCCAACGTCCTGACTTTC
TRBV18	13	TRBJ2-5	once	NA	CASSPTRGETQYF	TGTGCCAGCTCACCAACGAGAGGGGAGACCCAGTACTTC
TRBV5-6	15	TRBJ2-2	NA	NA	CASSGGSTFTGELFF	TGTGCCAGCAGCGGGGGGAGTACCTTCACCGGGGAGCTGTTTTTT
TRBV5-1	15	TRBJ1-1	NA	NA	CASSLDSVVNTEAFF	TGCGCCAGCAGCTTGGATAGTGTAGTGAACACTGAAGCTTTCTTT
TRBV5-1	15	TRBJ2-7	NA	TRBD2	CASRPSSGRAYEQYF	TGCGCCAGCAGACCATCTAGCGGGAGGGCCTACGAGCAGTACTTC
TRBV30	13	TRBJ2-1	few	NA	CASQTRSYNEQFF	TGTGCCAGCCAAACGAGGTCCTACAATGAGCAGTTCTTC
TRBV15	18	TRBJ1-2	NA	TRBD1	CATSRGWSQGAGRYGYTF	TGTGCCACCAGCAGAGGGTGGAGTCAGGGGGCGGGTCGGTATGGCTACACCTTC
TRBV11-1	19	TRBJ2-6	NA	NA	CASSRGTLQLSSGANVLTF	TGTGCCAGCAGCCGCGGGACTCTACAACTTAGCTCTGGGGCCAACGTCCTGACTTTC
TRBV5-1	17	TRBJ2-3	NA	NA	CASSLEAGGGFTDTQYF	TGCGCCAGCAGCTTGGAAGCGGGTGGGGGATTCACAGATACGCAGTATTTT
TRBV4-2	16	TRBJ2-7	once	TRBD2	CASSQETSGRVGEQYF	TGTGCCAGCAGCCAAGAGACTAGCGGGAGGGTCGGCGAGCAGTACTTC
TRBV27	15	TRBJ2-7	NA	TRBD2	CASSLLAGVFYEQYF	TGTGCCAGCAGTCTTCTAGCGGGAGTTTTCTACGAGCAGTACTTC
TRBV5-4	16	TRBJ2-3	NA	TRBD2	CASSLSSGANTDTQYF	TGTGCCAGCAGTCTCTCTAGCGGGGCAAACACAGATACGCAGTATTTT
TRBV28	15	TRBJ2-1	NA	TRBD1	CASSLRSQGTGEQFF	TGTGCCAGCAGTTTACGGTCCCAGGGGACAGGTGAGCAGTTCTTC
TRBV10-2	14	TRBJ1-6	NA	TRBD1	CASRGTGGDSPLHF	TGCGCCAGCAGGGGGACAGGGGGCGACTCACCCCTCCACTTT
TRBV27	14	TRBJ1-1	NA	NA	CASSLGARGTEAFF	TGTGCCAGCAGCCTCGGGGCTCGGGGCACTGAAGCTTTCTTT
TRBV18	12	TRBJ2-5	NA	NA	CASSPDGETQYF	TGTGCCAGCTCACCTGATGGGGAGACCCAGTACTTC
TRBV4-1	17	TRBJ2-6	NA	NA	CASSQGQARGGANVLTF	TGCGCCAGCAGCCAAGGGCAGGCGCGAGGGGGGGCCAACGTCCTGACTTTC
TRBV27	18	TRBJ2-7	NA	NA	CASSFTSPFAIRGYEQYF	TGTGCCAGCAGTTTCACTAGTCCCTTCGCCATAAGGGGTTACGAGCAGTACTTC
TRBV7-9	16	TRBJ2-7	NA	TRBD1	CASSLGRTGVSYEQYF	TGTGCCAGCAGCTTAGGGCGGACAGGGGTCTCCTACGAGCAGTACTTC
TRBV19	14	TRBJ1-2	NA	NA	CASSSTGTFYGYTF	TGTGCCAGTAGTTCCACAGGGACTTTCTATGGCTACACCTTC
TRBV7-9	15	TRBJ2-7	NA	TRBD1	CASTQGDPNTYEQYF	TGTGCCAGCACCCAGGGGGACCCCAATACCTACGAGCAGTACTTC
TRBV28	15	TRBJ2-2	NA	NA	CASSFRDGFAGELFF	TGTGCCAGCAGTTTCAGGGATGGGTTTGCCGGGGAGCTGTTTTTT
TRBV29-1	13	TRBJ1-1	NA	NA	CSVDRTMNTEAFF	TGCAGCGTTGACAGAACAATGAACACTGAAGCTTTCTTT
TRBV6-5	14	TRBJ1-2	few	NA	CASSYYQVGYGYTF	TGTGCCAGCAGTTACTACCAGGTCGGCTATGGCTACACCTTC
TRBV10-3	14	TRBJ2-5	NA	TRBD1	CAISGIGQEETQYF	TGTGCCATCAGTGGAATAGGACAGGAAGAGACCCAGTACTTC
TRBV9	15	TRBJ1-1	NA	TRBD1	CASSPTGQLNTEAFF	TGTGCCAGCAGCCCCACGGGACAGTTGAACACTGAAGCTTTCTTT
TRBV30	12	TRBJ2-7	NA	TRBD1	CAWGTGGYEQYF	TGTGCCTGGGGGACAGGGGGCTACGAGCAGTACTTC
TRBV30	13	TRBJ1-2	NA	TRBD1	CAWRQGPNYGYTF	TGTGCCTGGCGACAGGGGCCTAACTATGGCTACACCTTC
TRBV28	14	TRBJ2-7	NA	TRBD2	CASSPIGRENEQYF	TGTGCCAGCAGCCCAATTGGGCGGGAGAACGAGCAGTACTTC
TRBV5-8	13	TRBJ1-4	NA	NA	CASSFSPNEKLFF	TGTGCCAGCAGCTTCAGTCCTAATGAAAAACTGTTTTTT
TRBV6-5	15	TRBJ2-3	NA	NA	CASSLGQPRTDTQYF	TGTGCCAGCAGTTTAGGACAGCCCCGCACAGATACGCAGTATTTT
TRBV7-3	18	TRBJ2-1	once	NA	CASSLLPLGPGSYNEQFF	TGTGCCAGCAGCTTATTACCGCTGGGCCCCGGGTCCTACAATGAGCAGTTCTTC
TRBV5-4	18	TRBJ2-5	NA	TRBD2	CASSTDGLAGGLGETQYF	TGTGCCAGCAGCACAGATGGACTAGCGGGAGGGCTCGGGGAGACCCAGTACTTC
TRBV6-1	13	TRBJ2-7	NA	TRBD2	CATQVTSRHEQYF	TGTGCCACCCAGGTGACTAGCCGGCACGAGCAGTACTTC
TRBV13	16	TRBJ2-1	NA	NA	CASSFVWGSSYNEQFF	TGTGCCAGCAGCTTCGTATGGGGGAGCTCCTACAATGAGCAGTTCTTC
TRBV4-1	14	TRBJ1-3	NA	NA	CASSAKIQRGTIYF	TGCGCCAGCAGCGCCAAGATACAGCGGGGCACCATATATTTT
TRBV5-1	19	TRBJ2-7	NA	NA	CASSLSLLQPTVSSYEQYF	TGCGCCAGCAGCTTGTCCCTCCTCCAACCGACGGTTAGCTCCTACGAGCAGTACTTC
TRBV30	13	TRBJ1-2	NA	NA	CAWRARPNYGYTF	TGTGCCTGGAGGGCCAGACCAAACTATGGCTACACCTTC
TRBV12-5	12	TRBJ2-5	NA	NA	CASGLTGETQYF	TGTGCTAGTGGTCTCACGGGGGAGACCCAGTACTTC
TRBV29-1	14	TRBJ2-5	NA	NA	CSVWAGLGQETQYF	TGCAGCGTTTGGGCAGGGCTTGGCCAAGAGACCCAGTACTTC
TRBV19	14	TRBJ1-1	NA	NA	CASRGLQGGTEAFF	TGTGCCAGCCGGGGCTTACAGGGCGGCACTGAAGCTTTCTTT
TRBV5-6	14	TRBJ2-5	NA	NA	CASSEPGHQETQYF	TGTGCCAGCAGCGAACCGGGACACCAAGAGACCCAGTACTTC
TRBV5-1	14	TRBJ1-1	once	NA	CASSNTAMNTEAFF	TGCGCCAGCAGCAATACAGCTATGAACACTGAAGCTTTCTTT
TRBV27	14	TRBJ1-2	NA	NA	CASSLSWRNYGYTF	TGTGCCAGCAGTTTATCGTGGAGGAACTATGGCTACACCTTC
TRBV28	12	TRBJ1-2	NA	NA	CASSPGTYGYTF	TGTGCCAGCAGCCCGGGAACATATGGCTACACCTTC
TRBV6-6	14	TRBJ1-5	few	NA	CASSYEEGNQPQHF	TGTGCCAGCAGTTACGAAGAGGGAAATCAGCCCCAGCATTTT